These T cell receptor beta chains were read from a single sample in a study of early T cells in non-severe SARS-CoV-2 infection. One entry per CDR3 protein results from TCRdb running MiXCR on the 5' RACE reads. The table includes tens of thousands of distinct CDR3 sequences, 10% detected once. The sample comprised whole blood. Receptor source: an adult who was a healthcare worker with PCR-confirmed SARS-CoV-2 infection or an uninfected control (not recorded which). Each CDR3 is given with its conserved first and last residue. D genes are given only for firm matches. Size tells how often a clone was seen (once, few, many) or the class of an expanded clone, and some rows leave it out.

D gene,clone size,V gene,J gene,CDR3 protein,CDR3 DNA
-,-,TRBV20-1,TRBJ1-4,CSARDHRGTTNEKLFF,TGCAGTGCTAGGGATCACCGGGGGACAACTAATGAAAAACTGTTTTTT
-,many,TRBV29-1,TRBJ1-1,CSVETRQVGGEAFF,TGCAGCGTTGAAACCCGGCAGGTCGGAGGTGAAGCTTTCTTT
TRBD2,-,TRBV19,TRBJ2-1,CASSIRRERNEQFF,TGTGCCAGTAGTATTAGGCGGGAGCGCAATGAGCAGTTCTTC
-,-,TRBV28,TRBJ2-7,CASVDTFYEQYF,TGTGCCAGCGTGGACACCTTCTACGAGCAGTACTTC
-,-,TRBV20-1,TRBJ2-2,CSARDPMRAGELFF,TGCAGTGCTAGAGATCCGATGAGGGCCGGGGAGCTGTTTTTT
-,-,TRBV12-3/TRBV12-4,TRBJ2-5,CASRMTAQETQYF,TGTGCCAGCAGGATGACAGCCCAAGAGACCCAGTACTTC
-,-,TRBV28,TRBJ2-7,CASRWDSSYEQYF,TGTGCCAGCAGATGGGACTCTTCCTACGAGCAGTACTTC
TRBD2,few,TRBV5-8,TRBJ2-7,CASSLLFSGSPYEQYF,TGTGCCAGCAGCTTGCTCTTTAGCGGGAGTCCCTACGAGCAGTACTTC
TRBD1,few,TRBV5-5,TRBJ2-1,CASSLLQGREQFF,TGTGCCAGCAGCTTGCTACAGGGGCGGGAGCAGTTCTTC
TRBD1,few,TRBV7-8,TRBJ1-2,CASSPPQGARYGYTF,TGTGCCAGCAGCCCACCCCAGGGGGCGCGGTATGGCTACACCTTC
TRBD2,-,TRBV29-1,TRBJ2-3,CSASGRASDTQYF,TGCAGCGCCAGCGGGAGGGCCTCAGATACGCAGTATTTT
TRBD2,-,TRBV6-2/TRBV6-3,TRBJ2-1,CASSYPTWREGQFF,TGTGCCAGCAGTTACCCGACTTGGCGGGAGGGGCAGTTCTTC
TRBD2,many,TRBV2,TRBJ2-7,CASILAGVTVQYF,TGTGCCAGCATCCTAGCGGGAGTTACCGTGCAGTACTTC
-,many,TRBV6-1,TRBJ2-1,CASSPHDATGRNNEQFF,TGTGCCAGCAGCCCCCACGACGCGACAGGGAGGAACAATGAGCAGTTCTTC
TRBD1,few,TRBV11-2,TRBJ1-6,CASSLGRGQGNSPLHF,TGTGCCAGCAGCTTAGGCCGGGGACAGGGAAATTCACCCCTCCACTTT
-,few,TRBV7-8,TRBJ2-3,CASSSEMRASTDTQYF,TGTGCCAGCAGCTCCGAGATGCGGGCTAGCACAGATACGCAGTATTTT
-,many,TRBV4-2,TRBJ2-1,CASSQDPGTLYNEQFF,TGTGCCAGCAGCCAAGATCCCGGGACACTCTACAATGAGCAGTTCTTC
-,-,TRBV12-5,TRBJ1-1,CASGLRVPPQGLYTEAFF,TGTGCTAGTGGTTTGAGGGTCCCTCCCCAGGGCCTGTACACTGAAGCTTTCTTT
TRBD2,-,TRBV5-1,TRBJ2-1,CASRSPGLAGLDEQFF,TGCGCCAGCAGATCCCCGGGACTAGCGGGTTTAGATGAGCAGTTCTTC
TRBD2,many,TRBV18,TRBJ2-3,CASSPVPGSGSWRTDTQYF,TGTGCCAGCTCACCTGTACCGGGTAGCGGGAGTTGGCGGACAGATACGCAGTATTTT
-,few,TRBV29-1,TRBJ2-3,CSAIIPQRSTDTQYF,TGCAGCGCAATAATCCCTCAGCGGAGCACAGATACGCAGTATTTT
-,many,TRBV12-3/TRBV12-4,TRBJ2-5,CASSLVASETQYF,TGTGCCAGCAGTTTAGTAGCGAGCGAGACCCAGTACTTC
-,many,TRBV20-1,TRBJ1-6,CSAHTGEYNSPLHF,TGCAGTGCGCACACAGGAGAATATAATTCACCCCTCCACTTT